The 20 T cell receptor beta chains below all came from one sample that was sequenced in a study of T cells in Graves' hyperthyroidism and ophthalmopathy. RNA transcripts served as the template for amplifying TCR beta CDR3 regions. TCR CDR3 regions were first amplified by RT-PCR with HTBI primers. TCRdb re-called the multiplex PCR reads through MiXCR, storing one row per CDR3 protein. Seen here are some 760,000 distinct CDR3 sequences, roughly 15% observed once, and the top ten hold roughly a tenth. The specimen was blood. These receptors were obtained from a woman aged 18-30 years with Graves' hyperthyroidism.

The J gene is TRBJ2-1, the V gene TRBV9; TRBD2 matches at 9 bases. In germline, CDR1 is SGDLS, CDR2 YYNGEE. V was pared by 3 bases and J by 10 bases, with 8 bases of the junction left unmatched. This CDR3 has 14 residues. Here the CDR3 DNA reads TGTGCCAGCAGCGAGGGGTTTAGCGGGAGCGAGCAGTTCTTC. It encodes CASSEGFSGSEQFF.

The chain carries TRBV5-6 and TRBJ2-2; D is perhaps TRBD1 (6 bases). The CDR3 totals 15 residues. V gave up 4 bases and J gave up 3 bases, with 13 bases separating them. Germline CDR1 is SGHDT and CDR2 is YYEEEE. CDR3 bases: TGTGCCAGCAGCCCCACAGGGTTGTACACCGGGGAGCTGTTTTTT. Translation gives CASSPTGLYTGELFF.

The table lists this clonotype with many counts. CDR3 amino acids: CASSRGRAGLYPNEQFF. The DNA of the CDR3 is TGTGCCAGCAGCCGAGGTAGGGCGGGACTTTATCCCAATGAGCAGTTCTTC. This chain connects TRBV7-2 to TRBJ2-1, with TRBD2 as a possible D gene (6 bases). V was clipped by 5 bases and J by 6 bases, with 23 bases between them. The CDR3 contains 17 residues. Germline loops: CDR1 SGHTA, CDR2 FQGNSA.

This clonotype was observed many times. V and J are TRBV20-1 and TRBJ2-3; the match to TRBD2 covers 11 bases. V lost 4 bases to trimming and J lost 3 bases; unmatched junction nucleotides: 6. CDR3 size: 15 residues. Per the germline V gene, CDR1 is DFQATT and CDR2 is SNEGSKA (reference sequence). CDR3 nucleotide sequence: TGCAGTGCTACCCCCCCTAGCGGGAGGACAGATACGCAGTATTTT. Encoded protein: CSATPPSGRTDTQYF.

The rearrangement uses TRBV20-1 and TRBJ2-2; TRBD1 matches at 8 bases. CDR1 is DFQATT and CDR2 is SNEGSKA in the germline V gene (reference sequence). The length of the CDR3 is 14 residues. Trimming took 6 bases from V and 1 from J; bases not matched to a gene: 4. The CDR3 loop reads CSAPDRVNTGELFF. CDR3 sequence (DNA): TGCAGTGCCCCGGACAGGGTGAACACCGGGGAGCTGTTTTTT.

This clonotype was observed many times. This rearrangement joins TRBV12-3 or TRBV12-4 to TRBJ2-5; 10 bases map to TRBD2. V was pared by 5 bases and J by 7 bases, with 10 bases of the junction left unmatched. The CDR3 extends over 15 amino acids. The CDR3: CASSEYPSGRGTQYF. The CDR3, as DNA: TGTGCCAGCAGTGAATACCCTAGCGGGAGAGGGACCCAGTACTTC.

This clonotype was detected ten times or more. V and J are TRBV7-9 and TRBJ2-2; unclear D gene. V was pared by 1 base and J by 1 base, with 16 bases between. The CDR3 contains 18 residues. Germline V gene lookup returns CDR1 SEHNR and CDR2 FQNEAQ (reference sequence). The CDR3 region is CASSLGVLTYENTGELFF. CDR3 bases: TGTGCCAGCAGCTTAGGTGTGCTTACTTACGAGAACACCGGGGAGCTGTTTTTT.

This clonotype was counted many times. The DNA of the CDR3 is TGTGCCAGCAGCGCCCAACCAGGGTTAGGGGCCAACGTCCTGACTTTC. Encoded protein: CASSAQPGLGANVLTF. This chain joins TRBV11-2 and TRBJ2-6; tentative D call: TRBD1 (5 bases). CDR3 length: 16 residues. The V end was cut by 5 bases, the J end by 4 bases, with 15 bases between. Germline V lookup: CDR1 SGHAT, CDR2 FQNNGV.

This clonotype was counted ten times or more. The chain recombines TRBV7-8 with TRBJ2-7; D perhaps matches TRBD2 (6 bases). Per germline, CDR1 SGHVS and CDR2 FQNEAQ. The CDR3 extends over 17 amino acids. The V end was cut by 5 bases, the J end by 8 bases, with 28 bases between. The CDR3 region is CASSATGGFSTTPKQYF. For the CDR3, the DNA is TGTGCCAGCAGCGCCACAGGAGGGTTCTCCACGACCCCCAAGCAGTACTTC.

CDR3 DNA sequence: TGTGCCAGCAGCCGGAACGGGGGCGTTGACAAAAACATTCAGTACTTC. This codes for CASSRNGGVDKNIQYF. V usage is TRBV7-9 and J usage is TRBJ2-4, with D perhaps assigned TRBD1 or TRBD2 (6 bases each). Germline-derived CDR1 and CDR2 are SEHNR and FQNEAQ (reference sequence). Trimming shortened V by 5 bases and J by 3 bases, and 17 bases separated the two germline ends. The CDR3 runs to 16 residues.

There are a few counts of this clonotype. V usage is TRBV7-9 and J usage is TRBJ2-1, with TRBD2 matching over 10 bases. The CDR3 sequence is 22 residues long. V shed 1 base and J 0 bases; nucleotides not matched to a gene: 18. Germline CDR1 SEHNR, CDR2 FQNEAQ (reference sequence). The CDR3 DNA reads TGTGCCAGCAGCTTAGTTTTCCCCTTACTAGCGGGATTTTTAAGCTCCTACAATGAGCAGTTCTTC. Its protein product is CASSLVFPLLAGFLSSYNEQFF.

This sequence joins TRBV30 and TRBJ2-1; TRBD1 agrees at 9 bases. The CDR3 contains 13 residues. Trimming at V came to 1 base and at J to 7 bases, leaving 2 bases not matched to a gene. CDR1 and CDR2 from the germline V gene are GTSNPN and SVGIG (reference sequence). The chain's CDR3 is CAWSGGTGNEQFF. CDR3 in DNA: TGTGCCTGGAGTGGAGGGACAGGGAATGAGCAGTTCTTC.

The table lists this clonotype with a few counts. The chain couples TRBV29-1 to TRBJ1-4; a weak D match, TRBD1 (6 bases). The CDR3 extends over 15 amino acids. Germline V gives CDR1 SQVTM, CDR2 ANQGSEA. Deletions cut 6 bases from V and 2 bases from J, with 16 bases between. CDR3 sequence reads: CSVSTGAQTNEKLFF. CDR3 coding DNA: TGCAGCGTCAGCACGGGGGCGCAGACTAATGAAAAACTGTTTTTT.

This clonotype was recorded many times. V is TRBV20-1 and J is TRBJ1-5; D is ambiguous. V lost 4 bases to trimming and J lost 3 bases, with 7 bases between them. The CDR3 length is 12 residues. Germline V gene sequence: CDR1 DFQATT, CDR2 SNEGSKA (reference sequence). In DNA form, the CDR3 reads TGCAGTGCTAATACACCCAATCAGCCCCAGCATTTT. Translated: CSANTPNQPQHF.

This clonotype has at least ten counts. J is TRBJ2-7 and V is TRBV20-1, with 7 bases that match TRBD1. This CDR3 contains 14 residues. Germline CDR1 is DFQATT and CDR2 is SNEGSKA (reference sequence). The V and J ends lost 0 bases and 4 bases, in that order; junction bases with no gene match: 6. CDR3: CSARDRDRRYEQYF. For the CDR3, the DNA is TGCAGTGCTAGAGATCGGGACAGACGGTACGAGCAGTACTTC.

This clonotype was detected a few times. The V gene is TRBV4-3, the J gene TRBJ1-2; D is undetermined. The CDR3 runs 15 residues. CDR1 LGHNA and CDR2 YSLEER come from the germline V gene. The V and J ends lost 0 bases and 0 bases respectively, with 8 bases between them. The CDR3 protein is CASSQDRSTNYGYTF. CDR3 coding DNA: TGCGCCAGCAGCCAAGATCGGTCGACTAACTATGGCTACACCTTC.

CDR3 residues: CASSLLWDVAGEDRRTDTQYF. CDR3 coding DNA: TGTGCCAGCAGTCTCTTATGGGATGTGGCAGGGGAAGACAGGCGAACAGATACGCAGTATTTT. The chain links TRBV12-3 or TRBV12-4 to TRBJ2-3, with D possibly TRBD1 on 6 matching bases. Trimming removed 5 bases from V and 3 bases from J, with 33 bases in between. CDR3 size: 21 residues.

The CDR3 loop is CASSGPFGTYNEQFF. The CDR3 region has the DNA TGTGCCAGCAGTGGACCGTTCGGCACCTACAATGAGCAGTTCTTC. This rearrangement joins TRBV6-1 to TRBJ2-1, with D hard to call. CDR3 size: 15 residues. The V end was cut by 4 bases, the J end by 2 bases, with 12 bases between. Germline assignment: CDR1 MNHNS and CDR2 SASEGT.

V usage is TRBV19 and J usage is TRBJ2-1; 12 nucleotides align to TRBD2. There are 16 residues in the CDR3. V dropped 3 bases and J dropped 10; count of bases not matched to a gene: 10. The germline CDR1 and CDR2 sequences are LNHDA and SQIVND (reference sequence). The CDR3 bases are TGTGCCAGTAGTATCGGGGCTAGCGGGAGGGCACGAGAGCAGTTCTTC. It encodes CASSIGASGRAREQFF.

This clonotype was seen repeatedly, ten times or more. V gene TRBV30 combines with J gene TRBJ2-7; weak D call: TRBD1 (6 bases). Trimming stripped 1 base from V and 7 bases from J, with 11 bases between. This CDR3 region has 12 residues. CDR1 GTSNPN and CDR2 SVGIG come from the germline V gene (reference sequence). The CDR3 is CAWSGGPSEQYF. The CDR3 region has the DNA TGTGCCTGGAGTGGGGGGCCAAGTGAGCAGTACTTC.